These 18 T cell receptor beta chains came from one sample sequenced in a study of blood T cell repertoires in COVID-19. TCRdb's copy holds only in-frame clones and misses some; the assay was immunoSEQ multiplex PCR. This sample has approximately 270,000 clones, with approximately 85% found just once. The sequenced sample consisted of peripheral blood. These receptors were obtained from a human donor with COVID-19, enrolled during active disease. The donor label of this sample is uncertain.

This clone was found a few times. The chain couples TRBV2 to TRBJ1-1, with TRBD1 as a possible D gene (5 bases). Germline assignment: CDR1 SNHLY and CDR2 FYNNEI. V dropped 6 bases and J dropped 7 bases, with 15 bases sitting between them. The CDR3 runs 13 residues. The CDR3 DNA reads TGTGCCAGCAGCGTGGCAAGGGGCAGTGAAGCTTTCTTT. This encodes CASSVARGSEAFF.

The chain employs TRBV7-2 and TRBJ2-2; no definite D call. The V and J ends lost 5 bases and 5 bases respectively, with 15 bases between them. CDR1 SGHTA and CDR2 FQGNSA come from the germline V gene. This CDR3 region has 15 residues. Here the CDR3 reads CASSLLQAPTGELFF. The CDR3 region has the DNA TGTGCCAGCAGCCTTCTCCAGGCCCCAACCGGGGAGCTGTTTTTT. Together with reference TRBV7-2 and TRBJ2-2, the CDR3 gives the full variable domain: GAGVSQSPSNKVTEKGKDVELRCDPISGHTALYWYRQSLGQGLEFLIYFQGNSAPDKSGLPSDRFSAERTGGSVSTLTIQRTQQEDSAVYLCASSLLQAPTGELFFGEGSRLTVL.

The rearrangement links TRBV9 to TRBJ1-5; D might be TRBD1 (6 bases). The ends were cut back, 0 bases at V and 6 bases at J, with 16 bases in the middle. Germline V gene sequence: CDR1 SGDLS, CDR2 YYNGEE. The CDR3 extends over 16 amino acids. CDR3 sequence reads: CASSVGPGGVGQPQHF. The CDR3 DNA sequence: TGTGCCAGCAGCGTAGGCCCGGGGGGCGTGGGTCAGCCCCAGCATTTT.

The rearrangement joins TRBV5-5 to TRBJ2-5; D uncertain. V was trimmed by 3 bases and J by 1 base, leaving 16 bases between them. The CDR3 is 16 residues long. Germline assignment: CDR1 SGHKS and CDR2 YYEKEE (reference sequence). The CDR3 reads CASSSPVTPSQETQYF. Here the CDR3 DNA reads TGTGCCAGCAGCTCCCCTGTGACACCTTCCCAAGAGACCCAGTACTTC.

The rearrangement uses TRBV5-5 and TRBJ1-4; TRBD1 might be the D (5 bases). Germline values: CDR1 SGHKS, CDR2 YYEKEE (reference sequence). CDR3 size: 13 residues. V gave up 5 bases and J gave up 5 bases, with 10 bases separating them. CDR3 nucleotide sequence: TGTGCCAGCAGGACAGTCGGAAATGAAAAACTGTTTTTT. Its translation: CASRTVGNEKLFF.

V is TRBV6-1 and J is TRBJ2-1, with 13 bases lining up with TRBD2. Germline CDR1 MNHNS, CDR2 SASEGT. The length of the CDR3 is 16 residues. J gave up 7 bases and V 0 bases, and 3 bases lay outside the gene matches. Here the CDR3 DNA reads TGTGCCAGCAGTGAAGCCGGACTAGCGGGAGCGAATGAGCAGTTCTTC. The encoded protein is CASSEAGLAGANEQFF.

A single count supports this clone. This rearrangement joins TRBV18 to TRBJ2-7; 13 nucleotides align to TRBD2. CDR1 and CDR2 (germline): KGHSH, LQKENI. This CDR3 has 17 amino acids. V was clipped by 6 bases and J by 2 bases; unmatched bases: 10. Here the CDR3 reads CASSRTSGSLRAYEQYF. CDR3 nucleotides: TGTGCCAGCTCGCGGACTAGCGGGAGCCTTAGGGCCTACGAGCAGTACTTC.

The gene calls are TRBV12-5 and TRBJ1-4, with no clear D. From germline, CDR1 is LGHNT and CDR2 FRNRAP. The ends were cut back, 7 bases at V and 7 bases at J, with 13 bases in the middle. This CDR3 is 13 amino acids long. The CDR3 here is CASATGGSEKLFF. CDR3 nucleotide sequence: TGTGCTAGTGCCACTGGAGGTAGTGAAAAACTGTTTTTT.

The J gene is TRBJ2-1, the V gene TRBV5-4; 10 bases are shared with TRBD2. CDR1 and CDR2 (germline): SGHNT, YYREEE (reference sequence). The CDR3 sequence is 15 residues long. The junction had 2 bases not matched to a gene; V was cut back by 1 base and J by 4 bases. The CDR3 protein is CASSLTSGIYNEQFF. The CDR3 DNA follows: TGTGCCAGCAGCTTGACTAGCGGGATTTACAATGAGCAGTTCTTC. Full variable domain (missing parts from reference TRBV5-4 and TRBJ2-1): ETGVTQSPTHLIKTRGQQVTLRCSSQSGHNTVSWYQQALGQGPQFIFQYYREEENGRGNFPPRFSGLQFPNYSSELNVNALELDDSALYLCASSLTSGIYNEQFFGPGTRLTVL.

The rearrangement links TRBV27 to TRBJ1-1; D is unclear. CDR3 length equals 12 residues. V was shortened by 5 bases and J by 5 bases, with 9 bases between the two germline ends. CDR1 is MNHEY, CDR2 SMNVEV, per germline (reference sequence). CDR3 in DNA: TGTGCCAGCAGTCCCGGTCGGACTGAAGCTTTCTTT. It codes for CASSPGRTEAFF.

This chain links TRBV12-5 with TRBJ2-6; TRBD2 matches at 7 bases. The CDR3 runs 20 residues. Germline CDR1 LGHNT, CDR2 FRNRAP. The J segment lost 0 bases and the V segment lost 0 bases, leaving 11 bases of the junction unmatched. The CDR3 here is CASGLVLSGAQFSGANVLTF. DNA of the CDR3: TGTGCTAGTGGTTTGGTATTGAGCGGGGCCCAATTCTCTGGGGCCAACGTCCTGACTTTC.

The rearrangement joins TRBV20-1 to TRBJ2-7, with 9 positions matching TRBD1. This CDR3 is built from 14 residues. Unmatched junction bases numbered 4, after V lost 3 bases and J lost 1 base. CDR1 and CDR2 (germline): DFQATT, SNEGSKA (reference sequence). The CDR3 loop is CSASLQGASYEQYF. CDR3 nucleotide sequence: TGCAGTGCTAGTTTACAGGGGGCGTCCTACGAGCAGTACTTC.

This chain joins TRBV30 and TRBJ2-7; possible D gene TRBD2, 5 bases. The CDR3 runs to 15 residues. The V and J ends lost 1 base and 0 bases respectively, with 13 bases between them. Germline V lookup: CDR1 GTSNPN, CDR2 SVGIG (reference sequence). This CDR3 is CAWSEGAVSSYEQYF. For the CDR3, the DNA is TGTGCCTGGAGTGAAGGAGCGGTTAGCTCCTACGAGCAGTACTTC. The full variable domain, completed using reference TRBV30 and TRBJ2-7, is SQTIHQWPATLVQPVGSPLSLECTVEGTSNPNLYWYRQAAGRGLQLLFYSVGIGQISSEVPQNLSASRPQDRQFILSSKKLLLSDSGFYLCAWSEGAVSSYEQYFGPGTRLTVT.

In its sample, this clone was seen once. CDR3 DNA sequence: TGCAGCGTTCGGGACACCCCTGGTGGGGCTTTCTTT. Its protein is CSVRDTPGGAFF. This sequence joins TRBV29-1 and TRBJ1-1, with a possible D match to TRBD1 (6 bases). Looked up from germline, CDR1 is SQVTM and CDR2 is ANQGSEA. Trimming removed 5 bases at V and 11 bases at J, with 18 bases between. The CDR3 has 12 residues. The full variable domain, rest sourced from reference TRBV29-1 and TRBJ1-1, is SAVISQKPSRDICQRGTSLTIQCQVDSQVTMMFWYRQQPGQSLTLIATANQGSEATYESGFVIDKFPISRPNLTFSTLTVSNMSPEDSSIYLCSVRDTPGGAFFGQGTRLTVV.

This chain joins TRBV11-2 and TRBJ2-1; possible D gene TRBD2, 6 bases. Germline V CDR1 and CDR2: SGHAT, FQNNGV. With 1 base removed from V and 4 bases from J, the gap between germline ends came to 8 bases. The CDR3 is 14 amino acids. The CDR3 loop reads CASSLAGEYNEQFF. CDR3 DNA sequence: TGTGCCAGCAGCTTAGCGGGAGAATACAATGAGCAGTTCTTC.

As concerns this clone: At one of its ends the junction is not consistent with the germline gene, which may arise from a read error. V usage is TRBV9 and J usage is TRBJ1-2; 10 bases match TRBD1. The CDR3 has 12 amino acids. Germline V gives CDR1 SGDLS, CDR2 YYNGEE. The CDR3 sequence: CASSARGGQGSF. The CDR3 DNA reads TGTGCCAGCAGCGCAAGGGGGGGACAGGGGTCCTTC.

The V call is TRBV4-3, the J call TRBJ2-2; 7 bases fit TRBD2. CDR3 size: 16 residues. Per germline, CDR1 LGHNA and CDR2 YSLEER. V shed 0 bases, J shed 6 bases, and the junction held 7 bases outside the gene matches. CDR3 sequence (DNA): TGCGCCAGCAGCCAAGATCGCCGGGAGGCCGCCGGGGAGCTGTTTTTT. Residues: CASSQDRREAAGELFF.

The chain couples TRBV7-3 to TRBJ1-1; the match to TRBD1 covers 8 bases. This CDR3 has 16 amino acids. Trimming cost V 5 bases and J 0 bases; bases outside gene matches: 8. The germline CDR1 and CDR2 sequences are SGHTA and FQGTGA. The CDR3 DNA reads TGTGCCAGCAGCCCCTCGGGACAGGCAGTGAACACTGAAGCTTTCTTT. Translated: CASSPSGQAVNTEAFF.